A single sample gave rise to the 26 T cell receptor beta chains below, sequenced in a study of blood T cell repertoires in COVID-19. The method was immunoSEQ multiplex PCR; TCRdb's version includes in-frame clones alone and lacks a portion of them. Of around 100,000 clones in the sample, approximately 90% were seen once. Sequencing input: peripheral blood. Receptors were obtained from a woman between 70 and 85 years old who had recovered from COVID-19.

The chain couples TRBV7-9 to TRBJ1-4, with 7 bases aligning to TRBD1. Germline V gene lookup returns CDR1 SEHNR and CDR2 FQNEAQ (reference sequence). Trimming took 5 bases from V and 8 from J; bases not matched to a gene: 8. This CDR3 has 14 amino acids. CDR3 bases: TGTGCCAGCAGCCTCGACAGGGAACAAGAAAAACTGTTTTTT. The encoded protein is CASSLDREQEKLFF. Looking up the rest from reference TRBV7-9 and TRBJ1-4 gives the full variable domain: DTGVSQNPRHKITKRGQNVTFRCDPISEHNRLYWYRQTLGQGPEFLTYFQNEAQLEKSRLLSDRFSAERPKGSFSTLEIQRTEQGDSAMYLCASSLDREQEKLFFGSGTQLSVL.

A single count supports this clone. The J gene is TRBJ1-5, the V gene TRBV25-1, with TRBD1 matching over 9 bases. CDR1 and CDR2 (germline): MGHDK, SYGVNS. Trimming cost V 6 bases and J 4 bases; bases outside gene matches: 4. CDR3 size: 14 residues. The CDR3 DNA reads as TGTGCCAGCAGCCCTGACAGGGGGAATCAGCCCCAGCATTTT. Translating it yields CASSPDRGNQPQHF.

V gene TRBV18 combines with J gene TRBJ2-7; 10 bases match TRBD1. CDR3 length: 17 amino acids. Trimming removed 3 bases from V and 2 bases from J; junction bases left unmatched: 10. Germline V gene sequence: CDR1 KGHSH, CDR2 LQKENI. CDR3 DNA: TGTGCCAGCTCACCTTGGACAGGGGGGCCGGGGCCCTACGAGCAGTACTTC. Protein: CASSPWTGGPGPYEQYF. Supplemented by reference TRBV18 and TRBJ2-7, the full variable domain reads NAGVMQNPRHLVRRRGQEARLRCSPMKGHSHVYWYRQLPEEGLKFMVYLQKENIIDESGMPKERFSAEFPKEGPSILRIQQVVRGDSAAYFCASSPWTGGPGPYEQYFGPGTRLTVT.

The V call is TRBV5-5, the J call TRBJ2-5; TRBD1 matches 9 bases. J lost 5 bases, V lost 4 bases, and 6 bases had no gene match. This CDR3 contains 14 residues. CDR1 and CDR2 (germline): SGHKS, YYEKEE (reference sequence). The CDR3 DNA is TGTGCCAGCAGCCGGACAGGGGAGGTGGAGACCCAGTACTTC. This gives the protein CASSRTGEVETQYF.

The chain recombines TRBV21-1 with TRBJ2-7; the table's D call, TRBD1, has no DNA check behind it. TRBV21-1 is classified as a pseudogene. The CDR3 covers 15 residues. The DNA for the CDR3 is TGTGCCAGCAGCAAAGCGGGGGCGGGTTCGTACGAGCAGTACTTC. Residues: CASSKAGAGSYEQYF.

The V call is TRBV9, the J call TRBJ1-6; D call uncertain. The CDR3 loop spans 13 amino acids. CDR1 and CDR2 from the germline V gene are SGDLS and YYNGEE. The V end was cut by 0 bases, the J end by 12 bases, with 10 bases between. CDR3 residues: CASSVGAGGPLHF. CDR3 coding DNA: TGTGCCAGCAGCGTAGGGGCGGGAGGACCCCTCCACTTT.

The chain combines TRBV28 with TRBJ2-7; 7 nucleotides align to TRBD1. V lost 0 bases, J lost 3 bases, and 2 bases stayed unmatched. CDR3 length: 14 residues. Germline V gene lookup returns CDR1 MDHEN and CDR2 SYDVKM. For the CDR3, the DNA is TGTGCCAGCAGTTTATGGGGACAGAGCTACGAGCAGTACTTC. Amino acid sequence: CASSLWGQSYEQYF.

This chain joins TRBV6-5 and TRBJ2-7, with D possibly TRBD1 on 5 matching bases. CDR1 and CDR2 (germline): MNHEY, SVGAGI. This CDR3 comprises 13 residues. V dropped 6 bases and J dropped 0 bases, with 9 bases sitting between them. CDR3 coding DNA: TGTGCCAGCAGCAGGGTTAGCTCCTACGAGCAGTACTTC. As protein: CASSRVSSYEQYF.

CDR3 amino acids: CASSQFSKKQGVNEKLFF. CDR3 nucleotides: TGTGCCAGCAGCCAATTTAGTAAGAAACAGGGAGTTAATGAAAAACTGTTTTTT. This chain links TRBV3-1 (or the pseudogene TRBV3-2) with TRBJ1-4, with D possibly matching TRBD1 (6 bases). The CDR3 is 18 residues long. The germline V gene encodes CDR1 LGHDT and CDR2 YNNKEL (reference sequence). Trimming left V 2 bases short and J 4 bases short, with 20 bases between.

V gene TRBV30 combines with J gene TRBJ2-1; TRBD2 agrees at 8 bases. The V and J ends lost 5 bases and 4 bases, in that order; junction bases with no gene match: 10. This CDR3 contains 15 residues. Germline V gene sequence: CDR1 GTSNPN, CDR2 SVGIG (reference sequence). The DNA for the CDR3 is TGTGCCTGGTTAAGACTGGGACTAGGGTACAATGAGCAGTTCTTC. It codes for CAWLRLGLGYNEQFF.

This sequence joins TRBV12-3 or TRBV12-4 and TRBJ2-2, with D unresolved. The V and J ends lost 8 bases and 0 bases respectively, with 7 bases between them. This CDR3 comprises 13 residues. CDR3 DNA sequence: TGTGCCAGCTTACATTCGAACACCGGGGAGCTGTTTTTT. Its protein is CASLHSNTGELFF.

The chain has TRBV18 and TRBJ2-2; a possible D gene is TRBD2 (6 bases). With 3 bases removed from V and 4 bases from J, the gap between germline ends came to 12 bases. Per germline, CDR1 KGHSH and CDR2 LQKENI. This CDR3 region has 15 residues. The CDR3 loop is CASSPRDSLTGELFF. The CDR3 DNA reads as TGTGCCAGCTCACCCCGGGACTCGCTCACCGGGGAGCTGTTTTTT.

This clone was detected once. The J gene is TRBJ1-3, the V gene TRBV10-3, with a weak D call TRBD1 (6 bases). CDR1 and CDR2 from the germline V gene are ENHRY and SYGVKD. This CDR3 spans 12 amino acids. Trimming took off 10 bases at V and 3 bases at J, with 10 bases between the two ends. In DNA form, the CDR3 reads TGTGCCACCATAGGGGGTGGAAACACCATATATTTT. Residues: CATIGGGNTIYF.

The chain's CDR3 is CASSQHTTGTEQYF. DNA for the CDR3: TGTGCCAGCAGCCAACACACGACAGGGACCGAGCAGTACTTC. The chain joins TRBV4-2 to TRBJ2-7; the match to TRBD1 covers 7 bases. V lost 2 bases, J lost 6 bases, and 7 bases stayed unmatched. Germline V CDR1 and CDR2: LGHNA, YNFKEQ. The CDR3 totals 14 residues.

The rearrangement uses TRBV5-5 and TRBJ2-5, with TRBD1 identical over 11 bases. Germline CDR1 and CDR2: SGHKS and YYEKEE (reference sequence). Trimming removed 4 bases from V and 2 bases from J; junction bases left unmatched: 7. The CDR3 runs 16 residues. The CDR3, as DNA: TGTGCCAGCAGCGTCCCCGGGACAGGGGGTCAAGAGACCCAGTACTTC. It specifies CASSVPGTGGQETQYF.

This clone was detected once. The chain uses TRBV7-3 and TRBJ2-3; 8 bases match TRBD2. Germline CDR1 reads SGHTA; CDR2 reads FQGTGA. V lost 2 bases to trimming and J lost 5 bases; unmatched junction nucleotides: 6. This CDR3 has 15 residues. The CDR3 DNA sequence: TGTGCCAGCAGCTTACAGAGCGCGGGGGGAGATACGCAGTATTTT. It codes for CASSLQSAGGDTQYF.

The CDR3 sequence is CASSRGKPILTQYF. CDR3 sequence (DNA): TGTGCCAGTAGCCGGGGGAAACCCATCTTGACCCAGTACTTC. The genes are TRBV19 and TRBJ2-5; perhaps TRBD2 as D (6 bases). Between the trimmed V and J ends, which lost 6 bases and 7 bases, there was a span of 18 bases. The CDR3 is made up of 14 amino acids. The germline gives CDR1 LNHDA, CDR2 SQIVND (reference sequence).

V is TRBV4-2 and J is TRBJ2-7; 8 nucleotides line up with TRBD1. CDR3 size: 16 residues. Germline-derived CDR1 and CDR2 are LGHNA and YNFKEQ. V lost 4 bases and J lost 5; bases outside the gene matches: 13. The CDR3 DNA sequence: TGTGCCAGCAGCCCCAATAGACCGGACAGGGTAAACGAGCAGTACTTC. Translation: CASSPNRPDRVNEQYF.

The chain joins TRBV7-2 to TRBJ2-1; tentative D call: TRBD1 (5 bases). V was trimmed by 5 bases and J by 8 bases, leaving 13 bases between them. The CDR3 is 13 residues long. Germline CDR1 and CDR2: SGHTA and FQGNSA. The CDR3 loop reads CASSRNEGDEQFF. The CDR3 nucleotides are TGTGCCAGCAGCCGAAACGAAGGGGATGAGCAGTTCTTC. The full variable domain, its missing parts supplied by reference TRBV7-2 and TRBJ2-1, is GAGVSQSPSNKVTEKGKDVELRCDPISGHTALYWYRQSLGQGLEFLIYFQGNSAPDKSGLPSDRFSAERTGGSVSTLTIQRTQQEDSAVYLCASSRNEGDEQFFGPGTRLTVL.

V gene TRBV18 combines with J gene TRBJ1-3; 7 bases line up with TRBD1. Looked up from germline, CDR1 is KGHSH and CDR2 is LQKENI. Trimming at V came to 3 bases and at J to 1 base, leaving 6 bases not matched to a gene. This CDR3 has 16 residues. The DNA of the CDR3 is TGTGCCAGCTCACCGGGACAGCTTACTTCTGGAAACACCATATATTTT. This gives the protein CASSPGQLTSGNTIYF.

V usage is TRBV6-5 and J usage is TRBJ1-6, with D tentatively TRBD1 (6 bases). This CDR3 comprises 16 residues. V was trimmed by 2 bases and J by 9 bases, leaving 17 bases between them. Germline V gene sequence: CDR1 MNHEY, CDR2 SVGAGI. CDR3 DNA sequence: TGTGCCAGCAGTTACACAGGGCGTCCGGTACTTTCACCCCTCCACTTT. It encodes CASSYTGRPVLSPLHF.

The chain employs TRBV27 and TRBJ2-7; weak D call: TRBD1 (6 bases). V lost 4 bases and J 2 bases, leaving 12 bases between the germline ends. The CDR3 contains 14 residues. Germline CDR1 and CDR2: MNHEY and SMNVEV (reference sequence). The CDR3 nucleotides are TGTGCCAGCAGTTCCTGGGACACAACCTACGAGCAGTACTTC. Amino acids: CASSSWDTTYEQYF.

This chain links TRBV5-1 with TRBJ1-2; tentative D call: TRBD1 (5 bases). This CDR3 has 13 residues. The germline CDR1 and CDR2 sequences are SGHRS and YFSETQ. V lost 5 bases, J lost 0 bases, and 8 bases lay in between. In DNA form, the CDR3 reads TGCGCCAGCAGGGGGGGATCTAACTATGGCTACACCTTC. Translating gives CASRGGSNYGYTF.

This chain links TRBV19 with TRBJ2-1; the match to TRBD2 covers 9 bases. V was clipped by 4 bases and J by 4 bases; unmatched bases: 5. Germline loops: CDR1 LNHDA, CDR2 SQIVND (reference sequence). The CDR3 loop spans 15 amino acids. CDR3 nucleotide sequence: TGTGCCAGTAGTAGGGCTAGCGGGGATTACAATGAGCAGTTCTTC. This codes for CASSRASGDYNEQFF.

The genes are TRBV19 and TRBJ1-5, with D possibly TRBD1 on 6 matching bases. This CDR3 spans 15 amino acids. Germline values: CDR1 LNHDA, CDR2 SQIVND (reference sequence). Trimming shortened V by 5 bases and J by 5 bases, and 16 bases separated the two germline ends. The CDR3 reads CASSPRSGDHQPQHF. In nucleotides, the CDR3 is TGTGCCAGTAGTCCGAGGTCAGGGGATCATCAGCCCCAGCATTTT.

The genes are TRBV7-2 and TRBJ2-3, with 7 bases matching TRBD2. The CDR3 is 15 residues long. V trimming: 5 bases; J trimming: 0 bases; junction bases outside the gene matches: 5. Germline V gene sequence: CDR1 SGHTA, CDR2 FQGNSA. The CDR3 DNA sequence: TGTGCCAGCAGCCCAAGCGGGACTAGCACAGATACGCAGTATTTT. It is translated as CASSPSGTSTDTQYF. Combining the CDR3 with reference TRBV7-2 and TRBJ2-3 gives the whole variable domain GAGVSQSPSNKVTEKGKDVELRCDPISGHTALYWYRQSLGQGLEFLIYFQGNSAPDKSGLPSDRFSAERTGGSVSTLTIQRTQQEDSAVYLCASSPSGTSTDTQYFGPGTRLTVL.